This is a list of T cell receptor beta chains from one sample in a study of beta chain features in type 1 diabetes. Profiling relied on immunoSEQ multiplex PCR, and the TCRdb table lists in-frame clones only, not all of them. The top ten clones hold roughly 0.015% of a sample with a few hundred thousand clones, less than 15% of them seen once. Sequencing input: naive CD4+ T cells from blood. These receptors were obtained from a woman aged 18 to 35 with type 1 diabetes. Both conserved end residues are part of each CDR3. The order of the fields is D gene, J gene, V gene, CDR3 protein. D genes are given only for firm matches.

d_gene: TRBD2; j_gene: TRBJ2-1; v_gene: TRBV29-1; CDR3aa: CSVAMGQLAGGVEQFF
d_gene: TRBD2; j_gene: TRBJ2-5; v_gene: TRBV25-1; CDR3aa: CASSEGGSGTQETQYF
d_gene: .; j_gene: TRBJ2-4; v_gene: TRBV12-2; CDR3aa: CASRLRAENIQYF
d_gene: .; j_gene: TRBJ2-3; v_gene: TRBV7-2; CDR3aa: CASSLGGLLGDTQYF
d_gene: .; j_gene: TRBJ2-5; v_gene: TRBV7-9; CDR3aa: CASSAGETQYF
d_gene: .; j_gene: TRBJ2-1; v_gene: TRBV7-8; CDR3aa: CASSSQLPDFSYEQFF
d_gene: .; j_gene: TRBJ2-7; v_gene: TRBV18; CDR3aa: CASSPSQYEQYF
d_gene: TRBD1; j_gene: TRBJ2-7; v_gene: TRBV28; CDR3aa: CASRGTTGVEQYF
d_gene: .; j_gene: TRBJ2-6; v_gene: TRBV5-1; CDR3aa: CASSLQGPGANVLTF
d_gene: TRBD1; j_gene: TRBJ2-3; v_gene: TRBV5-6; CDR3aa: CASSLGQGPDTQYF
d_gene: .; j_gene: TRBJ2-5; v_gene: TRBV5-1; CDR3aa: CASSLGATEETQYF
d_gene: TRBD1; j_gene: TRBJ2-5; v_gene: TRBV7-9; CDR3aa: CASSRGGEETQYF
d_gene: TRBD2; j_gene: TRBJ2-4; v_gene: TRBV11-2; CDR3aa: CASSLDWTSGRSSTKNIQYF